This T cell receptor (beta chain) comes out of a study of preoperative IRX-2 immunotherapy in early breast cancer. Treatment: preoperative locoregional IRX-2 cytokine immunotherapy. Preoperative locoregional IRX-2 cytokine immunotherapy was tested in the phase Ib source study. TCRdb's copy holds only in-frame clones and misses some; the assay was immunoSEQ multiplex PCR. This table holds 10,000 to 15,000 clones, more than 75% found once. The CDR3 spans 14 residues. Germline V gene sequence: CDR1 LNHDA, CDR2 SQIVND (reference sequence). Trimming cost V 10 bases and J 6 bases; bases outside gene matches: 10.

This receptor was obtained from a human donor with breast cancer. This material was acquired from a patient treated with IRX-2 immunotherapy. The chain joins TRBV19 to TRBJ2-1; the match to TRBD2 covers 9 bases. The CDR3 sequence is CAIARRGGGNEQFF. Here the CDR3 DNA reads TGTGCCATCGCTCGGCGGGGGGGCGGCAATGAGCAGTTCTTC.